These 27 T cell receptor beta chains were all obtained from the same sample, sequenced in a study of blood T cell repertoires in COVID-19. Generated by immunoSEQ multiplex PCR, the TCRdb table keeps only in-frame clones and is missing some. This sample carries 300,000 to 400,000 clones, around 87% of them seen once, and the ten largest clones take around 0.95%. Material: PBMCs or T cells enriched from blood (not recorded which). These receptors originate from a woman in her 30s with acute COVID-19.

The chain links TRBV30 to TRBJ1-5, with a possible D match to TRBD1 (5 bases). The CDR3 extends over 18 amino acids. Deletions cut 0 bases from V and 0 bases from J, with 18 bases between. Germline V gene data show CDR1 as GTSNPN and CDR2 as SVGIG (reference sequence). The CDR3 DNA reads as TGTGCCTGGAGTGTCAGCAGGGTCCCTTTCTATAGCAATCAGCCCCAGCATTTT. It is translated as CAWSVSRVPFYSNQPQHF.

On this clone: At one end the junction does not follow the germline gene, possibly because of a read error. The chain links TRBV19 to TRBJ2-2; 11 positions match TRBD2. Germline V gene lookup returns CDR1 LNHDA and CDR2 SQIVND (reference sequence). This CDR3 region has 12 residues. The CDR3 nucleotides read TGTGCCAGTAGTATAGAGGGACTAGCGGTCCTTTTT. It specifies CASSIEGLAVLF.

The V gene is TRBV5-1, the J gene TRBJ2-1; 10 bases are shared with TRBD2. CDR3 length: 15 amino acids. CDR1 is SGHRS, CDR2 YFSETQ, per germline. Unmatched junction bases numbered 3, after V lost 4 bases and J lost 2 bases. CDR3 DNA sequence: TGCGCCAGCAGCCGAAGCGGGGGGGCCTACAATGAGCAGTTCTTC. The encoded protein is CASSRSGGAYNEQFF.

The V gene is TRBV19, the J gene TRBJ1-2; D may be TRBD1 (5 bases). The CDR3 covers 11 residues. Trimming shortened V by 5 bases and J by 8 bases, and 9 bases separated the two germline ends. Germline V gives CDR1 LNHDA, CDR2 SQIVND (reference sequence). This CDR3 reads CASSGGDGYTF. DNA for the CDR3: TGTGCCAGTAGTGGAGGGGACGGCTACACCTTC. Full variable domain (rest looked up from reference TRBV19 and TRBJ1-2): DGGITQSPKYLFRKEGQNVTLSCEQNLNHDAMYWYRQDPGQGLRLIYYSQIVNDFQKGDIAEGYSVSREKKESFPLTVTSAQKNPTAFYLCASSGGDGYTFGSGTRLTVV.

The chain employs TRBV19 and TRBJ1-6; D is uncertain. The CDR3 is 12 amino acids. V lost 0 bases to trimming and J lost 14 bases, with 8 bases between them. Germline CDR1 and CDR2: LNHDA and SQIVND (reference sequence). The CDR3 DNA is TGTGCCAGTAGTATAGAGGGAGGAGCCCTCCACTTT. The encoded protein is CASSIEGGALHF.

J is TRBJ1-2 and V is TRBV11-2, with TRBD1 identical over 7 bases. The CDR3 covers 14 residues. V lost 4 bases and J lost 4; bases outside the gene matches: 6. The germline CDR1 and CDR2 sequences are SGHAT and FQNNGV. CDR3 loop: CASSYGQESYGYTF. In nucleotides, the CDR3 is TGTGCCAGCAGCTATGGACAGGAAAGCTATGGCTACACCTTC.

The chain has TRBV4-1 and TRBJ2-7; 12 bases fit TRBD2. Unmatched junction bases numbered 0, after V lost 1 base and J lost 2 bases. Germline CDR1 is MGHRA and CDR2 is YSYEKL. This CDR3 has 15 residues. DNA for the CDR3: TGCGCCAGCAGCCAAGGACTAGCGGGGGCCTACGAGCAGTACTTC. Translation: CASSQGLAGAYEQYF.

The chain is built from TRBV12-5 and TRBJ2-1, with TRBD2 matching 10 bases. The germline CDR1 and CDR2 sequences are LGHNT and FRNRAP. J lost 7 bases, V lost 5 bases, and 5 bases had no gene match. This CDR3 has 14 amino acids. The CDR3: CASGLSGGQNEQFF. The CDR3 DNA follows: TGTGCTAGTGGTCTTAGCGGGGGGCAAAATGAGCAGTTCTTC. Filled out from reference TRBV12-5 and TRBJ2-1, the complete variable domain reads DARVTQTPRHKVTEMGQEVTMRCQPILGHNTVFWYRQTMMQGLELLAYFRNRAPLDDSGMPKDRFSAEMPDATLATLKIQPSEPRDSAVYFCASGLSGGQNEQFFGPGTRLTVL.

The chain carries TRBV11-3 and TRBJ1-1; maybe TRBD1 (5 bases). The CDR3 is 13 residues long. Trimming removed 6 bases at V and 5 bases at J, with 13 bases between. In germline, CDR1 is SGHNT, CDR2 YENEEA. CDR3 amino acids: CASRLEEGTEAFF. The CDR3 DNA sequence: TGTGCCAGCAGACTTGAGGAGGGGACTGAAGCTTTCTTT.

The chain is built from TRBV4-2 and TRBJ1-6; D may be TRBD1 (6 bases). V lost 0 bases, J lost 0 bases, and 12 bases lay in between. The CDR3 is 18 amino acids. Germline CDR1 and CDR2: LGHNA and YNFKEQ. CDR3 coding DNA: TGTGCCAGCAGCCAAGAGGTAGACAGGAGCTCCTATAATTCACCCCTCCACTTT. Encoded protein: CASSQEVDRSSYNSPLHF.

This clone was found once. The rearrangement links TRBV7-2 to TRBJ2-7, with a possible D match to TRBD1 (5 bases). CDR3 length equals 14 residues. Germline lookup yields CDR1 SGHTA and CDR2 FQGNSA. The V gene lost 1 base and the J gene lost 3 bases, with 10 bases spanning the gap. As DNA, the CDR3 is TGTGCCAGCAGCTTAGGGACACTCTTCTACGAGCAGTACTTC. Encoded protein: CASSLGTLFYEQYF. Supplemented by reference TRBV7-2 and TRBJ2-7, the full variable domain reads GAGVSQSPSNKVTEKGKDVELRCDPISGHTALYWYRQSLGQGLEFLIYFQGNSAPDKSGLPSDRFSAERTGGSVSTLTIQRTQQEDSAVYLCASSLGTLFYEQYFGPGTRLTVT.

A few counts support this clone. J is TRBJ2-1 and V is TRBV7-2, with a possible D match to TRBD1 (5 bases). Germline V gives CDR1 SGHTA, CDR2 FQGNSA. The V gene lost 3 bases and the J gene lost 1 base, with 13 bases spanning the gap. The CDR3 extends over 16 amino acids. The CDR3 sequence: CASSFSGYQSYNEQFF. CDR3 nucleotides: TGTGCCAGCAGCTTCTCAGGGTATCAGTCCTACAATGAGCAGTTCTTC.

This clone has only one observation. The chain carries TRBV4-2 and TRBJ1-4; TRBD1 matches 8 bases. With 1 base clipped from V and 8 bases from J, the junction kept 9 bases outside the gene matches. This CDR3 has 16 amino acids. The germline gives CDR1 LGHNA, CDR2 YNFKEQ. CDR3 DNA sequence: TGTGCCAGCAGCCAAGGCTTACAGGGGGTAGGGGAAAAACTGTTTTTT. Protein: CASSQGLQGVGEKLFF.

Written as DNA, the CDR3 is TGTGCCAGCAGCGCGAGACTAGCGGGGGGTCATAACACCGGGGAGCTGTTTTTT. Translated: CASSARLAGGHNTGELFF. This chain connects TRBV9 to TRBJ2-2; 13 positions agree with TRBD2. Trimming removed 3 bases from V and 2 bases from J; junction bases left unmatched: 7. The CDR3 totals 18 residues. Germline V CDR1 and CDR2: SGDLS, YYNGEE.

This clone was counted once. The chain employs TRBV12-3 or TRBV12-4 and TRBJ1-2; the D is unclear. V lost 5 bases and J lost 3, with 10 bases in between. CDR3 size: 13 residues. The CDR3 region has the DNA TGTGCCAGCAGTGCCCGGAGGGACTATGGCTACACCTTC. It specifies CASSARRDYGYTF.

The rearrangement joins TRBV6-5 to TRBJ2-7; D perhaps matches TRBD1 (6 bases). In germline, CDR1 is MNHEY, CDR2 SVGAGI. This CDR3 is 15 amino acids long. Trimming pared 6 bases from V and 0 bases from J, leaving 15 bases between. This chain's CDR3 is CASRVTGLGSYEQYF. Here the CDR3 DNA reads TGTGCCAGCAGGGTGACAGGTCTGGGCTCCTACGAGCAGTACTTC.

This rearrangement joins TRBV19 to TRBJ1-2; 11 positions agree with TRBD1. CDR3 length: 15 residues. After removal of 6 bases from V and 4 bases from J, the junction contained 7 bases not matched to a gene. Germline-derived CDR1 and CDR2 are LNHDA and SQIVND (reference sequence). DNA of the CDR3: TGTGCCAGTAGGATTAGGACAGGGGGCTTCTATGGCTACACCTTC. Residues: CASRIRTGGFYGYTF.

V and J are TRBV14 and TRBJ2-7; TRBD1 aligns across 9 bases. V lost 5 bases to trimming and J lost 5 bases; unmatched junction nucleotides: 7. Germline V CDR1 and CDR2: SGHDN, FVKESK. The CDR3 sequence is 14 residues long. CDR3 residues: CASSLGGQGHEQYF. The CDR3 coding sequence is TGTGCCAGCAGCTTAGGGGGACAGGGCCACGAGCAGTACTTC.

As to this clone: Other DNA sequences in this specimen translate into the identical CDR3. This chain links TRBV9 with TRBJ1-3; D unresolved. This CDR3 spans 13 amino acids. Germline V gene sequence: CDR1 SGDLS, CDR2 YYNGEE. V gave up 2 bases and J gave up 3 bases, with 6 bases separating them. CDR3 sequence (DNA): TGTGCCAGCAGCGTCGGGGATGGAAACACCATATATTTT. Translating gives CASSVGDGNTIYF.

The chain carries TRBV19 and TRBJ1-6; TRBD1 matches at 11 bases. Trimming took 4 bases from V and 7 from J; bases not matched to a gene: 6. CDR1 and CDR2 from the germline V gene are LNHDA and SQIVND (reference sequence). The CDR3 is 16 amino acids. This CDR3 is CASSKDRGQGNSPLHF. CDR3 DNA: TGTGCCAGTAGTAAGGACAGGGGGCAGGGCAATTCACCCCTCCACTTT.

V and J are TRBV25-1 and TRBJ1-2; no clear D gene. Per germline, CDR1 MGHDK and CDR2 SYGVNS. Trimming stripped 5 bases from V and 5 bases from J, with 12 bases between. CDR3 length: 13 amino acids. The CDR3 nucleotides read TGTGCCAGCAGTACGGGTAATGCTTATGGCTACACCTTC. Translation: CASSTGNAYGYTF.

The chain links TRBV5-1 to TRBJ2-4, with D perhaps matching TRBD2 (6 bases). Germline CDR1 and CDR2: SGHRS and YFSETQ. This CDR3 spans 14 amino acids. Deletions cut 4 bases from V and 8 bases from J, with 16 bases between. The CDR3 nucleotides read TGCGCCAGCAGCGATACGGTCTCGGGGGACATTCAGTACTTC. This sequence encodes CASSDTVSGDIQYF. Filled out from reference TRBV5-1 and TRBJ2-4, the complete variable domain reads KAGVTQTPRYLIKTRGQQVTLSCSPISGHRSVSWYQQTPGQGLQFLFEYFSETQRNKGNFPGRFSGRQFSNSRSEMNVSTLELGDSALYLCASSDTVSGDIQYFGAGTRLSVL.

The chain recombines TRBV7-9 with TRBJ2-5; a possible D gene is TRBD2 (5 bases). The CDR3 is 13 amino acids. Looked up from germline, CDR1 is SEHNR and CDR2 is FQNEAQ (reference sequence). V was cut by 1 base and J by 4 bases, with 7 bases left in between. The CDR3 loop reads CASSLVRVETQYF. CDR3 coding DNA: TGTGCCAGCAGCTTAGTGCGGGTAGAGACCCAGTACTTC. Drawing the rest from reference TRBV7-9 and TRBJ2-5, the complete variable domain is DTGVSQNPRHKITKRGQNVTFRCDPISEHNRLYWYRQTLGQGPEFLTYFQNEAQLEKSRLLSDRFSAERPKGSFSTLEIQRTEQGDSAMYLCASSLVRVETQYFGPGTRLLVL.

The chain combines TRBV12-3 or TRBV12-4 with TRBJ1-2, with TRBD1 matching over 7 bases. The CDR3 is made up of 13 amino acids. With V trimmed by 5 bases and J by 2 bases, 2 bases remained unmatched. Here the CDR3 reads CASSGQANYGYTF. CDR3 sequence (DNA): TGTGCCAGCAGTGGACAGGCAAACTATGGCTACACCTTC.

As concerns this clone: The sample contains more than one DNA sequence encoding this CDR3. The chain employs TRBV7-3 and TRBJ2-3; 10 positions match TRBD2. Trimming cost V 2 bases and J 1 base; bases outside gene matches: 0. There are 15 residues in the CDR3. CDR1 and CDR2 (germline): SGHTA, FQGTGA. As DNA, the CDR3 is TGTGCCAGCAGCTTACTAGCGGGGGGCACAGATACGCAGTATTTT. Its protein is CASSLLAGGTDTQYF.

This clone was recorded only once. The chain carries TRBV28 and TRBJ1-1; D is possibly TRBD1 (5 bases). Germline CDR1 MDHEN, CDR2 SYDVKM. The CDR3 has 15 amino acids. Trimming stripped 3 bases from V and 1 base from J, with 12 bases between. The CDR3 region has the DNA TGTGCCAGCAGTTTCGGAGACAGAAAGAACACTGAAGCTTTCTTT. Protein: CASSFGDRKNTEAFF.

The V call is TRBV7-8, the J call TRBJ2-3, with 10 bases identical to TRBD2. The J segment lost 6 bases and the V segment lost 8 bases, leaving 8 bases of the junction unmatched. Germline assignment: CDR1 SGHVS and CDR2 FQNEAQ. The CDR3 is 14 residues long. CDR3 nucleotide sequence: TGTGCCAGCCGCCCTAGCGGGGGATCGGATACGCAGTATTTT. It is translated as CASRPSGGSDTQYF. The entire variable domain, with the rest obtained from reference TRBV7-8 and TRBJ2-3, is as follows: GAGVSQSPRYKVAKRGQDVALRCDPISGHVSLFWYQQALGQGPEFLTYFQNEAQLDKSGLPSDRFFAERPEGSVSTLKIQRTQQEDSAVYLCASRPSGGSDTQYFGPGTRLTVL.